These 27 T cell receptor beta chains share one sample of origin, sequenced in a study of shared clonotypes between healthy human individuals. Data came from immunoSEQ multiplex PCR; TCRdb stores just in-frame clones and leaves some out. The sample records approximately 1,500,000 clones, 98% being singletons. The material sequenced was naive CD4+ T cells sorted from blood. As to subset: CD45RA+ positively selected. All receptors derive from a man aged 25-45 years in good health.

A single count supports this clone. CDR3: CASSRAGEQYF. The CDR3 region has the DNA TGTGCCAGCAGTCGGGCGGGCGAGCAGTACTTC. This chain uses TRBV6-1 with TRBJ2-7; D might be TRBD2 (5 bases). The CDR3 has 11 residues. Germline lookup yields CDR1 MNHNS and CDR2 SASEGT. Trimming stripped 5 bases from V and 6 bases from J, with 8 bases between.

This clone was observed a single time. The CDR3 nucleotides are TGTGCCAGCAGCTTAGCGGGAGGGACCTACAATGAGCAGTTCTTC. Translated: CASSLAGGTYNEQFF. The rearrangement joins TRBV11-2 to TRBJ2-1; 8 bases line up with TRBD2. The CDR3 loop spans 15 amino acids. CDR1 SGHAT and CDR2 FQNNGV come from the germline V gene. Unmatched junction bases numbered 1, after V lost 1 base and J lost 2 bases.

DNA of the CDR3: TGTGCCAGCAAACAGGGCTACGAGCAGTACTTC. Its protein is CASKQGYEQYF. The chain joins TRBV19 to TRBJ2-7, with D possibly matching TRBD1 (6 bases). Germline V CDR1 and CDR2: LNHDA, SQIVND (reference sequence). Trimming took off 9 bases at V and 3 bases at J, with 9 bases between the two ends. The CDR3 extends over 11 amino acids.

This clone was counted once. Other DNA sequences in the sample encode the same CDR3. This sequence joins TRBV5-1 and TRBJ2-1; D ambiguous. Trimming cost V 3 bases and J 7 bases, with 8 bases left between them. This CDR3 region has 12 residues. Germline V lookup: CDR1 SGHRS, CDR2 YFSETQ. CDR3 nucleotide sequence: TGCGCCAGCAGCTCCGACTTAAATGAGCAGTTCTTC. Its translation is CASSSDLNEQFF.

This chain uses TRBV18 with TRBJ1-5; TRBD1 matches at 7 bases. The CDR3 is made up of 15 amino acids. J was trimmed by 0 bases and V by 6 bases; bases with no gene match: 5. Germline V CDR1 and CDR2: KGHSH, LQKENI. CDR3 DNA sequence: TGTGCCAGCTCGGGGGACAGCCTTAGCAATCAGCCCCAGCATTTT. Translated, it gives CASSGDSLSNQPQHF.

V is TRBV28 and J is TRBJ2-1, with 13 positions matching TRBD2. V trimming: 3 bases; J trimming: 8 bases; junction bases outside the gene matches: 4. The length of the CDR3 is 15 residues. In germline, CDR1 is MDHEN, CDR2 SYDVKM. The CDR3 loop reads CASSFQGLAGHEQFF. Here the CDR3 DNA reads TGTGCCAGCAGTTTCCAGGGACTAGCGGGGCATGAGCAGTTCTTC. The full variable domain, its missing parts supplied by reference TRBV28 and TRBJ2-1, is DVKVTQSSRYLVKRTGEKVFLECVQDMDHENMFWYRQDPGLGLRLIYFSYDVKMKEKGDIPEGYSVSREKKERFSLILESASTNQTSMYLCASSFQGLAGHEQFFGPGTRLTVL.

The J gene is TRBJ2-7, the V gene TRBV7-9, with D maybe TRBD1 (7 bases). The CDR3 is made up of 15 amino acids. Germline CDR1 SEHNR, CDR2 FQNEAQ (reference sequence). V was pared by 5 bases and J by 7 bases, with 21 bases between. DNA for the CDR3: TGTGCCAGCAGCACTCCGGGACAGACCGCGGGGGAGCAGTACTTC. This codes for CASSTPGQTAGEQYF.

The rearrangement joins TRBV11-3 to TRBJ2-6; TRBD1 aligns across 7 bases. Germline assignment: CDR1 SGHNT and CDR2 YENEEA. Trimming removed 5 bases from V and 12 bases from J; junction bases left unmatched: 7. The CDR3 is made up of 13 amino acids. As DNA, the CDR3 is TGTGCCAGCAGCAAGACAGGGATTAGCGTCCTGACTTTC. Translated, it gives CASSKTGISVLTF.

The CDR3 coding sequence is TGTGCCAGCAGCCCAGGGAGGGGGAACAATGAGCAGTTCTTC. This sequence encodes CASSPGRGNNEQFF. This chain links TRBV7-2 with TRBJ2-1; TRBD2 is a possible D gene (7 bases). The germline V gene encodes CDR1 SGHTA and CDR2 FQGNSA. This CDR3 contains 14 residues. Trimming stripped 5 bases from V and 5 bases from J, with 13 bases between.

This clone was detected only once. In the same sample, other DNA sequences code for this CDR3. This chain connects TRBV6-1 to TRBJ1-2; D possibly corresponds to TRBD1 (5 bases). Germline V gene sequence: CDR1 MNHNS, CDR2 SASEGT. The V end lost 5 bases, the J end lost 2 bases, and 9 bases lay between the germline ends. The CDR3 runs to 13 residues. The CDR3 nucleotides are TGTGCCAGCAGTCGAGACAGCAACTATGGCTACACCTTC. It is translated as CASSRDSNYGYTF.

V gene TRBV19 combines with J gene TRBJ1-1, with D perhaps TRBD1 (5 bases). V gave up 8 bases and J gave up 4 bases, with 11 bases separating them. CDR1 is LNHDA and CDR2 is SQIVND in the germline V gene (reference sequence). The CDR3 spans 12 residues. Here the CDR3 DNA reads TGTGCCAGTTACGGGACCCTCACTGAAGCTTTCTTT. Its translation is CASYGTLTEAFF. The complete variable domain, with remaining parts taken from reference TRBV19 and TRBJ1-1, reads DGGITQSPKYLFRKEGQNVTLSCEQNLNHDAMYWYRQDPGQGLRLIYYSQIVNDFQKGDIAEGYSVSREKKESFPLTVTSAQKNPTAFYLCASYGTLTEAFFGQGTRLTVV.

Regarding this clone: At the DNA level, this CDR3 is encoded by other sequences in the same sample as well. This chain links TRBV29-1 with TRBJ2-1; 8 nucleotides align to TRBD2. This CDR3 is built from 13 residues. J lost 3 bases, V lost 4 bases, and 2 bases had no gene match. Germline values: CDR1 SQVTM, CDR2 ANQGSEA. DNA for the CDR3: TGCAGCGTTGGCACTAGCGGCTACAATGAGCAGTTCTTC. It specifies CSVGTSGYNEQFF.

The genes are TRBV28 and TRBJ2-3; TRBD2 matches at 9 bases. Germline assignment: CDR1 MDHEN and CDR2 SYDVKM. The CDR3 runs to 16 residues. J gave up 7 bases and V 5 bases, and 13 bases lay outside the gene matches. The CDR3 DNA is TGTGCCAGCAGTGGAGCAGATAGCGGGAGCTTCAATACGCAGTATTTT. This sequence encodes CASSGADSGSFNTQYF.

The chain carries TRBV11-2 and TRBJ1-2; 9 nucleotides line up with TRBD1. CDR3 size: 15 residues. V lost 1 base, J lost 7 bases, and 7 bases stayed unmatched. Germline CDR1 SGHAT, CDR2 FQNNGV. The CDR3 nucleotides read TGTGCCAGCAGCTTAGCCCTACGGACAGGGGCTGGCTACACCTTC. Amino acids: CASSLALRTGAGYTF.

CDR3 sequence: CASSFRVYNEQFF. CDR3 bases: TGTGCCAGCAGCTTCAGGGTATACAATGAGCAGTTCTTC. V gene TRBV7-3 combines with J gene TRBJ2-1, with TRBD1 as a possible D gene (5 bases). Germline V gene sequence: CDR1 SGHTA, CDR2 FQGTGA. This CDR3 comprises 13 residues. Trimming took off 3 bases at V and 4 bases at J, with 7 bases between the two ends.

The V call is TRBV4-1, the J call TRBJ2-7, with D unresolved. Trimming removed 1 base from V and 7 bases from J, with 17 bases in between. Germline CDR1 is MGHRA and CDR2 is YSYEKL. The CDR3 totals 15 residues. As DNA, the CDR3 is TGCGCCAGCAGCCAAGGCCCCGGAGATGTTTGGGAGCAGTACTTC. This translates into CASSQGPGDVWEQYF.

This chain uses TRBV6-5 with TRBJ2-5; 9 nucleotides line up with TRBD2. V lost 4 bases and J lost 5; bases outside the gene matches: 11. Germline lookup yields CDR1 MNHEY and CDR2 SVGAGI. This CDR3 contains 16 residues. CDR3 coding DNA: TGTGCCAGCAGTTCCCCCAGCGGGAGGACGCTGGAGACCCAGTACTTC. Translating it yields CASSSPSGRTLETQYF.

The chain links TRBV2 to TRBJ2-7; D unclear. The germline V gene encodes CDR1 SNHLY and CDR2 FYNNEI. CDR3 size: 14 residues. V lost 4 bases and J lost 1, with 11 bases in between. CDR3 coding DNA: TGTGCCAGCAGTGTGGGGATTTCGTCCTACGAGCAGTACTTC. The encoded protein is CASSVGISSYEQYF. The complete variable domain, with remaining parts taken from reference TRBV2 and TRBJ2-7, reads EPEVTQTPSHQVTQMGQEVILRCVPISNHLYFYWYRQILGQKVEFLVSFYNNEISEKSEIFDDQFSVERPDGSNFTLKIRSTKLEDSAMYFCASSVGISSYEQYFGPGTRLTVT.

This clone was seen a single time. The V gene is TRBV11-3, the J gene TRBJ2-1; the D is unclear. Germline V lookup: CDR1 SGHNT, CDR2 YENEEA. The CDR3 covers 14 residues. V gave up 1 base and J gave up 4 bases, with 8 bases separating them. DNA of the CDR3: TGTGCCAGCAGCTTAGGTTCCCAATACAATGAGCAGTTCTTC. Translating gives CASSLGSQYNEQFF. The entire variable domain, with the rest obtained from reference TRBV11-3 and TRBJ2-1, is as follows: EAGVVQSPRYKIIEKKQPVAFWCNPISGHNTLYWYLQNLGQGPELLIRYENEEAVDDSQLPKDRFSAERLKGVDSTLKIQPAELGDSAVYLCASSLGSQYNEQFFGPGTRLTVL.

This chain uses TRBV5-1 with TRBJ2-1; no firm D call. CDR1 and CDR2 (germline): SGHRS, YFSETQ. The CDR3 runs 14 residues. Trimming took 0 bases from V and 9 from J, leaving 13 bases between them. The CDR3 loop is CASSLGVLAGEQFF. CDR3 DNA sequence: TGCGCCAGCAGCTTGGGGGTCCTGGCCGGTGAGCAGTTCTTC.

The rearrangement links TRBV11-2 to TRBJ2-7, with D tentatively TRBD2 (5 bases). V was clipped by 5 bases and J by 6 bases, with 17 bases between them. The germline CDR1 and CDR2 sequences are SGHAT and FQNNGV. CDR3 size: 14 residues. This CDR3 is CASSTPKGGLEQYF. CDR3 nucleotides: TGTGCCAGCAGCACCCCCAAAGGAGGCCTCGAGCAGTACTTC.

The chain uses TRBV19 and TRBJ1-5; 11 positions agree with TRBD1. This CDR3 contains 15 residues. Germline V lookup: CDR1 LNHDA, CDR2 SQIVND (reference sequence). Trimming removed 5 bases from V and 3 bases from J; junction bases left unmatched: 3. The CDR3 region has the DNA TGTGCCAGTAGTGGACAGGGGGCGATCAATCAGCCCCAGCATTTT. Protein product: CASSGQGAINQPQHF.

The V gene is TRBV25-1, the J gene TRBJ2-5; D is perhaps TRBD1 (5 bases). CDR1 MGHDK and CDR2 SYGVNS come from the germline V gene. With 7 bases removed from V and 3 bases from J, the gap between germline ends came to 18 bases. This CDR3 region has 15 residues. The CDR3 bases are TGTGCCAGCACTGACGCAAAGGGGTTAAAAGAGACCCAGTACTTC. This sequence encodes CASTDAKGLKETQYF.

The chain has TRBV5-6 and TRBJ2-5; the D gene is possibly TRBD1 (6 bases). The CDR3 covers 16 residues. Per germline, CDR1 SGHDT and CDR2 YYEEEE. V dropped 0 bases and J dropped 1 base, with 13 bases sitting between them. CDR3 amino acids: CASSLARGQLQETQYF. In DNA form, the CDR3 reads TGTGCCAGCAGCTTGGCCAGAGGACAGCTCCAAGAGACCCAGTACTTC.

The genes are TRBV27 and TRBJ2-1, with 10 bases fitting TRBD1. The germline V gene encodes CDR1 MNHEY and CDR2 SMNVEV (reference sequence). Trimming at V came to 9 bases and at J to 3 bases, leaving 5 bases not matched to a gene. This CDR3 has 14 amino acids. This CDR3 is CASAGTGVYNEQFF. CDR3 nucleotide sequence: TGTGCCAGTGCCGGGACAGGGGTCTACAATGAGCAGTTCTTC.

The chain links TRBV7-2 to TRBJ2-7; 8 bases are a match to TRBD2. The CDR3 consists of 15 residues. In germline, CDR1 is SGHTA, CDR2 FQGNSA. Trimming removed 4 bases from V and 1 base from J; junction bases left unmatched: 6. In nucleotides, the CDR3 is TGTGCCAGCAGCTCCCTCGGGACTAGGTCCTACGAGCAGTACTTC. It specifies CASSSLGTRSYEQYF.

The rearrangement links TRBV11-2 to TRBJ2-5; no clear D gene. The germline V gene has CDR1 SGHAT and CDR2 FQNNGV. The CDR3 spans 15 residues. Trimming removed 4 bases at V and 7 bases at J, with 19 bases between. The CDR3 loop is CASSSAGLADVTQYF. CDR3 DNA sequence: TGTGCCAGCAGCTCCGCTGGGTTAGCCGACGTGACCCAGTACTTC.